The 29 T cell receptor beta chains presented below share a single source sample, sequenced in a study of human T cells and chemical hapten exposure. Each CDR3 protein is one row after TCRdb ran MiXCR on the RACE reads. The sample includes 280,000 or so distinct CDR3 sequences, roughly 7.4% of them seen just once. As to time point: pre-sensitization, week 0. Described treatment: therapeutic diphenylcyclopropenone sensitization with weekly scalp DPC. This material consisted of whole blood, taken in connection with sensitization to the hapten diphenylcyclopropenone (DPC). These receptor sequences come from a man aged 18 to 35 with alopecia areata. Some clones in this sample may be carry-over from other donors' samples.

The rearrangement uses TRBV7-8 and TRBJ1-5; 10 bases line up with TRBD1. J lost 5 bases, V lost 4 bases, and 8 bases had no gene match. The CDR3 is made up of 16 amino acids. The germline gives CDR1 SGHVS, CDR2 FQNEAQ. Here the CDR3 reads CASSSRQGAIYQPQHF. CDR3 nucleotides: TGTGCCAGCAGCTCAAGACAGGGGGCTATCTATCAGCCCCAGCATTTT.

There are many counts of this clonotype. This chain uses TRBV6-1 with TRBJ1-2, with 8 bases identical to TRBD1. The CDR3 runs to 12 residues. The germline gives CDR1 MNHNS, CDR2 SASEGT. CDR3 nucleotide sequence: TGTACCGTAAAGACAGGGGATTATGGCTACACCTTC. Its protein product is CTVKTGDYGYTF.

This clonotype was counted only a few times. The V call is TRBV7-9, the J call TRBJ1-1; D remains ambiguous. The CDR3 spans 13 residues. Germline V gene sequence: CDR1 SEHNR, CDR2 FQNEAQ (reference sequence). V lost 6 bases and J lost 6, with 14 bases in between. The CDR3: CASRISEGAEAFF. The CDR3 bases are TGTGCCAGCAGGATATCTGAGGGAGCTGAAGCTTTCTTT.

The rearrangement uses TRBV27 and TRBJ1-5; a possible D gene is TRBD1 (5 bases). The V gene's germline CDR1 is MNHEY and CDR2 SMNVEV (reference sequence). CDR3 length: 15 amino acids. With 8 bases removed from V and 1 base from J, the gap between germline ends came to 15 bases. The CDR3, as DNA: TGTGCCAGCCTACCCGTGGGGGAAAGCAATCAGCCCCAGCATTTT. Protein product: CASLPVGESNQPQHF.

This chain joins TRBV7-2 and TRBJ1-1; perhaps TRBD1 as D (6 bases). This CDR3 is built from 13 residues. Germline lookup yields CDR1 SGHTA and CDR2 FQGNSA. V was shortened by 3 bases and J by 7 bases, with 12 bases between the two germline ends. Here the CDR3 DNA reads TGTGCCAGCAGCTTTGGGGGGCCGGTTGAAGCTTTCTTT. This sequence encodes CASSFGGPVEAFF.

This clonotype was recorded many times. V and J are TRBV3-1 and TRBJ1-1; the D gene is possibly TRBD1 (5 bases). Per germline, CDR1 LGHDT and CDR2 YNNKEL (reference sequence). V was shortened by 4 bases and J by 0 bases, with 15 bases between the two germline ends. The CDR3 is made up of 16 amino acids. The CDR3 is CASSPYGGTMNTEAFF. The DNA of the CDR3 is TGTGCCAGCAGCCCCTACGGGGGGACCATGAACACTGAAGCTTTCTTT.

J is TRBJ2-5 and V is TRBV29-1; D ambiguous. CDR3 length equals 12 residues. The V and J ends lost 0 bases and 3 bases respectively, with 5 bases between them. The germline V gene encodes CDR1 SQVTM and CDR2 ANQGSEA. The CDR3 loop is CSVEDRKETQYF. The CDR3 DNA sequence: TGCAGCGTTGAAGACAGAAAAGAGACCCAGTACTTC.

Many counts were recorded for this clonotype. The rearrangement links TRBV11-2 to TRBJ1-5, with TRBD1 as a possible D gene (6 bases). This CDR3 is built from 15 residues. Trimming left V 5 bases short and J 7 bases short, with 18 bases between. Per the germline V gene, CDR1 is SGHAT and CDR2 is FQNNGV. In DNA, the CDR3 is TGTGCCAGCAGCCAAGGGCCAGGGGCTCGCCAGCCCCAGCATTTT. This gives the protein CASSQGPGARQPQHF.

This clonotype was picked up many times. This chain uses TRBV7-9 with TRBJ1-2, with D perhaps matching TRBD1 (5 bases). The CDR3 is made up of 14 amino acids. V lost 1 base and J 6 bases, leaving 12 bases between the germline ends. Germline V gene lookup returns CDR1 SEHNR and CDR2 FQNEAQ (reference sequence). This chain's CDR3 is CASSLVLDSDGYTF. In DNA form, the CDR3 reads TGTGCCAGCAGCTTAGTACTCGACAGCGATGGCTACACCTTC.

This clonotype was detected a few times. The V and J genes are TRBV5-1 and TRBJ1-6, with no clear D. The germline V gene has CDR1 SGHRS and CDR2 YFSETQ. CDR3 length: 16 amino acids. V gave up 5 bases and J gave up 0 bases, with 12 bases separating them. The CDR3 nucleotides are TGCGCCAGCAGGTACACGGCAAGCTCCTATAATTCACCCCTCCACTTT. Translating gives CASRYTASSYNSPLHF.

The table lists this clonotype with a few counts. V is TRBV19 and J is TRBJ1-5, with D maybe TRBD1 (6 bases). CDR1 is LNHDA and CDR2 is SQIVND in the germline V gene (reference sequence). V was cut by 4 bases and J by 3 bases, with 13 bases left in between. This CDR3 has 15 amino acids. CDR3 in amino acids: CASSREGDNNQPQHF. CDR3 bases: TGTGCCAGTAGTAGGGAGGGGGACAACAATCAGCCCCAGCATTTT.

This clonotype has just a few counts. DNA of the CDR3: TGTGCCAGCAGCTTACGGGGTCATCTACAGGGGTCTGCCACTGGAAACACCATATATTTT. Protein: CASSLRGHLQGSATGNTIYF. V usage is TRBV7-2 and J usage is TRBJ1-3, with 7 bases identical to TRBD1. The CDR3 has 20 amino acids. The ends lost 2 bases at V and 2 bases at J; junction bases unmatched: 18. CDR1 is SGHTA, CDR2 FQGNSA, per germline.

Here the CDR3 reads CASSFRGLGTEAFF. The CDR3 DNA reads as TGTGCCAGCAGCTTCAGGGGGCTGGGCACTGAAGCTTTCTTT. The chain uses TRBV7-6 and TRBJ1-1, with TRBD1 matching over 8 bases. The junction had 4 bases not matched to a gene; V was cut back by 3 bases and J by 4 bases. CDR1 is SGHVS and CDR2 is FNYEAQ in the germline V gene. The CDR3 loop spans 14 amino acids.

The table lists this clonotype with many counts. The chain couples TRBV2 to TRBJ1-6; D possibly corresponds to TRBD1 (5 bases). V gave up 3 bases and J gave up 7 bases, with 10 bases separating them. CDR3 length equals 14 residues. Looked up from germline, CDR1 is SNHLY and CDR2 is FYNNEI. CDR3: CASSDRVWNSPLHF. CDR3 nucleotide sequence: TGTGCCAGCAGTGACAGGGTCTGGAATTCACCCCTCCACTTT.

The gene calls are TRBV12-3 or TRBV12-4 and TRBJ2-2; D gene ambiguous. Trimming removed 5 bases at V and 7 bases at J, with 14 bases between. This CDR3 is 14 amino acids long. This CDR3 is CASSAGRLVGELFF. The CDR3 nucleotides are TGTGCCAGCAGTGCTGGGCGGTTGGTCGGGGAGCTGTTTTTT.

Ten or more counts support this clonotype. The V call is TRBV10-2, the J call TRBJ2-2; 9 bases fit TRBD2. Germline assignment: CDR1 WSHSY and CDR2 SAAADI. The CDR3 is made up of 19 amino acids. The junction had 17 bases not matched to a gene; V was cut back by 3 bases and J by 6 bases. The CDR3 region has the DNA TGCGCCAGCAGTGATCCCGCCGGTCCGGGACTAGCTGGCTCCGGGGAGCTGTTTTTT. Amino acids: CASSDPAGPGLAGSGELFF.

The chain links TRBV2 to TRBJ2-2; D unclear. This CDR3 is 13 amino acids long. V was pared by 2 bases and J by 4 bases, with 5 bases between. Germline lookup yields CDR1 SNHLY and CDR2 FYNNEI. The CDR3 bases are TGTGCCAGCAGTGAATCAGGCACCGGGGAGCTGTTTTTT. It translates to CASSESGTGELFF.

There are a few counts of this clonotype. The chain is built from TRBV7-2 and TRBJ1-2; unclear D gene. From germline, CDR1 is SGHTA and CDR2 FQGNSA. V was pared by 1 base and J by 4 bases, with 7 bases between. This CDR3 is built from 13 residues. CDR3 nucleotides: TGTGCCAGCAGCTTAGGAAGGGCCTATGGCTACACCTTC. This gives the protein CASSLGRAYGYTF.

The V call is TRBV5-5, the J call TRBJ1-6; possibly TRBD1 for D (6 bases). Germline V lookup: CDR1 SGHKS, CDR2 YYEKEE (reference sequence). The CDR3 contains 15 residues. Trimming removed 0 bases at V and 10 bases at J, with 14 bases between. CDR3 bases: TGTGCCAGCAGCTTGGACGGGACAAACAACTCACCCCTCCACTTT. Translated: CASSLDGTNNSPLHF.

V is TRBV7-2 and J is TRBJ2-3, with D possibly matching TRBD1 (6 bases). Germline V lookup: CDR1 SGHTA, CDR2 FQGNSA. Between the trimmed V and J ends, which lost 4 bases and 6 bases, there was a span of 20 bases. This CDR3 has 16 residues. The CDR3 nucleotides read TGTGCCAGCAGCTCGGGACAAGAGGTTCACGTGGATACGCAGTATTTT. This sequence encodes CASSSGQEVHVDTQYF.

This chain joins TRBV28 and TRBJ2-3; D may be TRBD1 (5 bases). The germline gives CDR1 MDHEN, CDR2 SYDVKM. V was trimmed by 4 bases and J by 1 base, leaving 18 bases between them. This CDR3 is built from 17 residues. CDR3 nucleotide sequence: TGTGCCAGCAGTTCCCTTCGGACACGAACTGGCACAGATACGCAGTATTTT. This codes for CASSSLRTRTGTDTQYF.

This clonotype has just a few counts. The chain combines TRBV25-1 with TRBJ2-5; 7 bases agree with TRBD1. In germline, CDR1 is MGHDK, CDR2 SYGVNS. V lost 4 bases to trimming and J lost 8 bases; unmatched junction nucleotides: 7. CDR3 length: 13 residues. CDR3 loop: CASSAGDRATQYF. DNA for the CDR3: TGTGCCAGCAGTGCTGGCGACAGGGCCACCCAGTACTTC.

This clonotype was found many times. V and J are TRBV5-1 and TRBJ1-1; D remains unclear. Germline CDR1 is SGHRS and CDR2 is YFSETQ. Trimming stripped 0 bases from V and 6 bases from J, with 9 bases between. The CDR3 totals 13 residues. The CDR3 DNA reads TGCGCCAGCAGCTTGGGTTGGTCAGCTGAAGCTTTCTTT. Encoded protein: CASSLGWSAEAFF.

The genes are TRBV27 and TRBJ2-1; 12 bases map to TRBD2. CDR3 length: 17 amino acids. J lost 5 bases, V lost 3 bases, and 8 bases had no gene match. Germline V gene data show CDR1 as MNHEY and CDR2 as SMNVEV (reference sequence). The CDR3 DNA is TGTGCCAGCAGTTTCGTTGCTAGCGGGGGGGCTAACAATGAGCAGTTCTTC. It codes for CASSFVASGGANNEQFF.

In this sample, this clonotype turned up many times. The chain uses TRBV27 and TRBJ2-1; D is ambiguous. Trimming took 4 bases from V and 6 from J, leaving 16 bases between them. Germline V CDR1 and CDR2: MNHEY, SMNVEV (reference sequence). The CDR3 has 15 amino acids. CDR3 region: CASSSGPTPGNEQFF. The DNA for the CDR3 is TGTGCCAGCAGTTCGGGCCCCACCCCCGGCAATGAGCAGTTCTTC.

In DNA, the CDR3 is TGCAGTGCTAGCGAAGGGGGCACAGGGGATGTCTCCTACGAGCAGTACTTC. Translation gives CSASEGGTGDVSYEQYF. V gene TRBV20-1 combines with J gene TRBJ2-7, with 7 positions matching TRBD1. Per the germline V gene, CDR1 is DFQATT and CDR2 is SNEGSKA (reference sequence). After removal of 3 bases from V and 0 bases from J, the junction contained 14 bases not matched to a gene. CDR3 length: 17 residues.

This clonotype was detected a few times. The CDR3 spells CASGLVTGKGFTDTQYF. DNA for the CDR3: TGTGCTAGTGGTTTGGTAACAGGGAAGGGGTTCACAGATACGCAGTATTTT. V gene TRBV12-5 combines with J gene TRBJ2-3; a weak D match, TRBD1 (6 bases). Germline V gene data show CDR1 as LGHNT and CDR2 as FRNRAP. The CDR3 is 17 residues long. The V end was cut by 0 bases, the J end by 2 bases, with 15 bases between.

There are a few counts of this clonotype. The CDR3 region is CASSLWTDIRIDTQYF. CDR3 sequence (DNA): TGTGCCAGCAGCTTATGGACTGACATTAGGATCGATACGCAGTATTTT. J is TRBJ2-3 and V is TRBV7-2; D may be TRBD2 (5 bases). The CDR3 loop spans 16 amino acids. Germline V gene lookup returns CDR1 SGHTA and CDR2 FQGNSA. V was pared by 2 bases and J by 6 bases, with 18 bases between.

This clonotype has a handful of counts. This chain links TRBV28 with TRBJ2-7; D may be TRBD2 (5 bases). Germline loops: CDR1 MDHEN, CDR2 SYDVKM. This CDR3 region has 11 residues. The germline V and J ends were trimmed by 11 bases and 3 bases, with 11 bases remaining between them. The CDR3 coding sequence is TGTGCCTCAGCGGTCGGCTACGAGCAGTACTTC. Translation gives CASAVGYEQYF.